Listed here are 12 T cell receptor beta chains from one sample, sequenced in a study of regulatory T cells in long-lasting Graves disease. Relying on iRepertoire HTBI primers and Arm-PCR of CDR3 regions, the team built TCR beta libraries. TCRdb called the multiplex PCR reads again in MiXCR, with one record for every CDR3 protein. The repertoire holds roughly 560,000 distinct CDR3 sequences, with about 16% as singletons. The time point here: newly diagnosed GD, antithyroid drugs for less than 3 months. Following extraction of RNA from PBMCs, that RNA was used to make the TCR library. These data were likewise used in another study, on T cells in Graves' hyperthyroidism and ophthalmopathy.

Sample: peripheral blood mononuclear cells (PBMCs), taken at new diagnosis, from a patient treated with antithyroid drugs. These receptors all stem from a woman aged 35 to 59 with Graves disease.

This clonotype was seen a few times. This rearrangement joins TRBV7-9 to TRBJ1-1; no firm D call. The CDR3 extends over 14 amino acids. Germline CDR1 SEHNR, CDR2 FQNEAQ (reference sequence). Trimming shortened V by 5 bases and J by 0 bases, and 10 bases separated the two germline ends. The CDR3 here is CASSPQILNTEAFF. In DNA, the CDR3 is TGTGCCAGCAGCCCACAGATCCTGAACACTGAAGCTTTCTTT.

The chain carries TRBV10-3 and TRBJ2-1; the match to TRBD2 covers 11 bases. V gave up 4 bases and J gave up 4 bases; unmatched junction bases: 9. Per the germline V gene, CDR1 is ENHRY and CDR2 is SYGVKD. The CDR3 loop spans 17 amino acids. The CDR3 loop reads CAISGKGGLAVYNEQFF. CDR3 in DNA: TGTGCCATCAGTGGCAAGGGGGGACTAGCGGTGTACAATGAGCAGTTCTTC.

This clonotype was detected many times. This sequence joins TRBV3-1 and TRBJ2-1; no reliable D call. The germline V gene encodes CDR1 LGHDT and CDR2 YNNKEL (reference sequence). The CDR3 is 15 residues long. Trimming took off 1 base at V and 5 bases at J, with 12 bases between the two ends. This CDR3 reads CASSQARTLHNEQFF. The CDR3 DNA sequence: TGTGCCAGCAGCCAAGCCCGGACGTTGCACAATGAGCAGTTCTTC.

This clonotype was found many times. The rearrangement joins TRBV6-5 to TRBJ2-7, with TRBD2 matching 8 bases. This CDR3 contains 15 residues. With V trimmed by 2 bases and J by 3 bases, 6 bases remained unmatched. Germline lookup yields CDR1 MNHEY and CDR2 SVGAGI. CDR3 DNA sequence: TGTGCCAGCAGTTACGCGGGGGGCAATAACTACGAGCAGTACTTC. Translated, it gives CASSYAGGNNYEQYF.

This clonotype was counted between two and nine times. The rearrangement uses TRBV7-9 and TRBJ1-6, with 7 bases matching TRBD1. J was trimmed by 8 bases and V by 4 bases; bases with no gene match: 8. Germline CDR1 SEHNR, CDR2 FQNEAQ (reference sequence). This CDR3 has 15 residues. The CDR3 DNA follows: TGTGCCAGCAGCTACAGGGACAGAGATTATTCACCCCTCCACTTT. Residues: CASSYRDRDYSPLHF.

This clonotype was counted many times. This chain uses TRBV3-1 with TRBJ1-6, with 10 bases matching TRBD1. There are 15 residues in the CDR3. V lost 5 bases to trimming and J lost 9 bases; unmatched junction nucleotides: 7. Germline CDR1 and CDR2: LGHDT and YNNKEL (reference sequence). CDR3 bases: TGTGCCAGCAGCAACGGACAGGGGGTCGGTTCACCCCTCCACTTT. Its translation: CASSNGQGVGSPLHF.

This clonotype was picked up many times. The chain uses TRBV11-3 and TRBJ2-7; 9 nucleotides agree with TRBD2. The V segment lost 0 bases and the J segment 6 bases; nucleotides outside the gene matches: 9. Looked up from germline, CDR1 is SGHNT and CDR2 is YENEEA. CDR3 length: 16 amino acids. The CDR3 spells CASSLDHTVSGSEQYF. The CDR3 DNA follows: TGTGCCAGCAGCTTAGATCACACCGTTAGCGGGAGCGAGCAGTACTTC.

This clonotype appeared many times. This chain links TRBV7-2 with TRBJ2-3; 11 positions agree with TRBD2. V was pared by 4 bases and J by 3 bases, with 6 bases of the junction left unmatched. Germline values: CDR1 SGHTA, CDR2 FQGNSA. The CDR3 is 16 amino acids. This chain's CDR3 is CASSSRLAGTTDTQYF. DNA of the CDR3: TGTGCCAGCAGCTCTAGACTAGCGGGGACGACAGATACGCAGTATTTT.

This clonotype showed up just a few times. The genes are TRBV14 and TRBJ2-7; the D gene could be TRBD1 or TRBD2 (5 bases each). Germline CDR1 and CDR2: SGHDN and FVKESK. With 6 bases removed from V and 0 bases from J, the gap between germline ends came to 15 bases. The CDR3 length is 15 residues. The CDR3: CASRPYGGSSYEQYF. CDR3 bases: TGTGCCAGCAGACCCTATGGGGGAAGCTCCTACGAGCAGTACTTC.

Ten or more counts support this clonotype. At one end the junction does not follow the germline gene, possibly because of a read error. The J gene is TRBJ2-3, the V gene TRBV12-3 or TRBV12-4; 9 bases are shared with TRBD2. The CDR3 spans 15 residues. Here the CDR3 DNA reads TGTGCCAGCAGCTTAGCGGGGGTCTCTTCAGATACGCAGTATTTT. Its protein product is CASSLAGVSSDTQYF.

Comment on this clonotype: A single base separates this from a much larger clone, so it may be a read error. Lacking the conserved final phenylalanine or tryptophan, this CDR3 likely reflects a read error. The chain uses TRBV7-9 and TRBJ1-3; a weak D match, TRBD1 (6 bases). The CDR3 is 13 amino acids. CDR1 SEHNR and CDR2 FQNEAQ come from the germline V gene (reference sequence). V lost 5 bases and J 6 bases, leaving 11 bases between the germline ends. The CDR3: CASSTTGSNTIYV. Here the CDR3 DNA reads TGTGCCAGCAGCACAACAGGGTCAAACACCATATATGTT.

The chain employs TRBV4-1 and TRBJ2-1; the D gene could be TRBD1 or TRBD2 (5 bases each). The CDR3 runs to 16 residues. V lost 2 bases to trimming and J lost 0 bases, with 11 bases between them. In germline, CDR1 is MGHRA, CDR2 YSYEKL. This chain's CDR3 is CASSQRGPHSYNEQFF. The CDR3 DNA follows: TGCGCCAGCAGCCAAAGGGGACCGCACTCCTACAATGAGCAGTTCTTC.